This section outlines one T cell receptor (beta chain) sequence together with its context. The antigen is undetermined. This record comes from a study of CD8+ T cells in alopecia areata. Points from the study as a whole: Among the top 100, expanded CD8+ clones were significantly decreased by tofacitinib, as was scalp clonality.

Reverse transcription of extracted RNA yielded cDNA, which provided the sequencing template. The table came from immunoSEQ multiplex PCR; TCRdb's copy has only in-frame clones and leaves some out. The table lists 180,000 or so clones, roughly 60% of them singletons. The V gene lost 2 bases and the J gene lost 3 bases, with 13 bases spanning the gap. The CDR3 extends over 15 amino acids. Per germline, CDR1 KGHSH and CDR2 LQKENI. Treatment defined: oral pan-JAK inhibitor, 5-10 mg twice daily. This sequence originates from a human donor with alopecia areata. Sequencing was performed on CD4+ T cells sorted from blood, taken at week 24, from a patient treated with tofacitinib. The chain uses TRBV18 and TRBJ1-1; tentatively, D is TRBD1 (5 bases). The chain's CDR3 is CASSPSSAGDTEAFF. The DNA for the CDR3 is TGTGCCAGCTCACCATCCTCCGCGGGGGACACTGAAGCTTTCTTT.